These T cell receptor beta chains were read from a single sample in a study of response to subunit inactivated influenza vaccine. TCRdb analysed the RT-PCR reads with MiXCR anew, one entry per CDR3 protein. The top ten hold 6.5% to 8.5% of the sample, which has about 700,000 distinct CDR3 sequences, roughly 14% seen once. The sequences come from PBMCs from blood, collected around 15 days before vaccination. The source is a man aged 45-60 years who received an inactivated influenza vaccine. CDR3s include the opening cysteine and the closing phenylalanine or tryptophan. D genes are given only for firm matches. For some rows the clone size is stated as once, few or many, or as a class when expanded; others skip it.

>few|TRBJ1-2|TRBV11-3|-
TGTGCCAGCACCGTTCGGAAGCGGGGGCCCGGGAACTATGGCTACACCTTC
CASTVRKRGPGNYGYTF
>few|TRBJ2-2|TRBV7-2|-
TGTGCCAGCAGCCCCCGAAGCGCCGGGGAGCTGTTTTTT
CASSPRSAGELFF
>-|TRBJ2-1|TRBV4-3|TRBD1
TGCGCCAGCAGCCAGACAGGGGCAAGGGGTGAGCAGTTCTTC
CASSQTGARGEQFF
>-|TRBJ2-7|TRBV4-1|-
TGCGCCAGCAGCCAAGGGTTTGTGGTCAATAGTGGCGAGCAGTACTTC
CASSQGFVVNSGEQYF
>-|TRBJ2-6|TRBV19|TRBD1
TGTGCCAGTAGTATGATGGGACAGGGGGGGGCCAACGTCCTGACTTTC
CASSMMGQGGANVLTF
>-|TRBJ2-7|TRBV10-3|-
TGTGCCACTGGGAGAGACAGGATACTTTCCTCCCACGAGCAGTACTTC
CATGRDRILSSHEQYF
>many|TRBJ2-2|TRBV12-3/TRBV12-4|TRBD1
TGTGCCAGCAGCACAGGGGGCGGGGAGCTGTTTTTT
CASSTGGGELFF
>few|TRBJ2-3|TRBV20-1|TRBD2
TGCAGTGCTAGGGGCTCTAGCGGGTGGAGCACAGATACGCAGTATTTT
CSARGSSGWSTDTQYF
>many|TRBJ2-4|TRBV7-2|TRBD2
TGTGCCAGCAGCTTAGCGGTGCGGGGGGGAAACATTCAGTACTTC
CASSLAVRGGNIQYF
>few|TRBJ1-3|TRBV5-6|-
TGTGCCAGCAGCTTTGGGACTCAAGACACCATATATTTT
CASSFGTQDTIYF
>many|TRBJ2-7|TRBV12-3/TRBV12-4|TRBD2
TGTGCCAGCGCGGGAGCGCCGATCCACGAGCAGTACTTC
CASAGAPIHEQYF
>many|TRBJ2-5|TRBV4-2|TRBD2
TGTGCCAGCAGCCCGGGGCTCGGGACTAGCGGAGGAGAGACCCAGTACTTC
CASSPGLGTSGGETQYF
>few|TRBJ2-1|TRBV20-1|-
TGCAGTGCTCCCCGCGTCGATGAGCAGTTCTTC
CSAPRVDEQFF
>few|TRBJ1-5|TRBV7-2|-
TGTGCCAGCAGCTCCACGGGGGTCGCCGGTCAGCCCCAGCATTTT
CASSSTGVAGQPQHF
>few|TRBJ2-2|TRBV10-3|-
TGTGCCATCGCCCTCGGCGGGGAGCTGTTTTTT
CAIALGGELFF
>few|TRBJ2-6|TRBV5-1|-
TGCGCCAGCAGCTTGGCCGCTCGGGCCAACGTCCTGACTTTC
CASSLAARANVLTF
>-|TRBJ2-1|TRBV29-1|TRBD2
TGCAGCGTTGCGTGGACTAGCGGATACAATGAGCAGTTCTTC
CSVAWTSGYNEQFF
>many|TRBJ2-5|TRBV5-1|-
TGCGCCAGCAGCTTGGCTGGGGGGCGACAAGAGACCCAGTACTTC
CASSLAGGRQETQYF
>few|TRBJ2-1|TRBV27|-
TGTGCCAGCAGAAGAGAGACTGGGACAGTGGGGGGTTACTCCTACAATGAGCAGTTCTTC
CASRRETGTVGGYSYNEQFF
>-|TRBJ2-1|TRBV4-3|-
TGCGCCAGCAGCCAAGAGGGGGCCAATGAGCAGTTCTTC
CASSQEGANEQFF
>few|TRBJ1-1|TRBV20-1|-
TGCAGTGCTAGCGGACACATTCTTAGGAACACTGAAGCTTTCTTT
CSASGHILRNTEAFF
>many|TRBJ1-1|TRBV5-1|-
TGCGCCAGCAGCGCGAACTACGAAGGAGCTTTCTTT
CASSANYEGAFF
>-|TRBJ1-2|TRBV28|-
TGTGCCAGCATCGGGGGGGGTGGCGTTCCTGGCTACACCTTC
CASIGGGGVPGYTF
>-|TRBJ2-7|TRBV5-1|TRBD2
TGCGCCAGCACGGGACTAATTGGTACGGGGCAGTACTTC
CASTGLIGTGQYF
>few|TRBJ1-4|TRBV20-1|-
TGCAGTGCTAGAAACGGACAGCGTGAAAAACTGTTTTTT
CSARNGQREKLFF
>-|TRBJ2-3|TRBV7-2|TRBD1
TGTGCCAGCACGAAGGAACAGGGGGTATCGACGCAGTATTTT
CASTKEQGVSTQYF
>-|TRBJ1-1|TRBV20-1|-
TGCAGTGCTTCCCGGGTGATCGCTGAAGCTTTCTTT
CSASRVIAEAFF
>few|TRBJ2-2|TRBV20-1|TRBD2
TGCAGTGCGCAAACGGGGGGGAAGGCCGGGGAGCTGTTTTTT
CSAQTGGKAGELFF
>-|TRBJ2-5|TRBV5-6|-
TGTGCCAGGGGCCCGGGGCAGGCGTTGACCCAGTACTTC
CARGPGQALTQYF
>-|TRBJ2-2|TRBV5-1|-
TGCGCCAGCAGCTTGGTTGGACAACCGACCGGGGAGCTGTTTTTT
CASSLVGQPTGELFF
>many|TRBJ2-1|TRBV12-3/TRBV12-4|-
TGTGCCAGCAGGTTGACTAGAAATGAGCAGTTCTTC
CASRLTRNEQFF
>few|TRBJ2-7|TRBV6-1|TRBD2
TGTGCCAGCAGCCTCTCCCCGGGACTAGCGGTAAACCACTACGAGCAGTACTTC
CASSLSPGLAVNHYEQYF
>few|TRBJ2-1|TRBV7-9|TRBD2
TGTGCCAGCAGTCTAATGCTAGCGGGAGGGAGGGATGAGCAGTTCTTC
CASSLMLAGGRDEQFF
>-|TRBJ2-2|TRBV28|TRBD2
TGTGCCAGCAGCTTAGCGGGGGACTTCAGGGGGGAGCTGTTTTTT
CASSLAGDFRGELFF
>-|TRBJ2-1|TRBV4-3|-
TGCGCCAGCAGCCCAGCAGGGGTGGGCGATGAGCAGTTCTTC
CASSPAGVGDEQFF
>few|TRBJ2-1|TRBV11-2|-
TGTGCCAGCACCTTGAGGTCTCCGTACAGCTACTCCTACAATGAGCAGTTCTTC
CASTLRSPYSYSYNEQFF
>-|TRBJ2-1|TRBV20-1|TRBD2
TGCAGTGCTAGAGATTACCAGCGGGACTACAATGAGCAGTTCTTC
CSARDYQRDYNEQFF
>few|TRBJ2-1|TRBV12-3/TRBV12-4|-
TGTGCCAGCATGAGAAACAATGAGCAGTTCTTC
CASMRNNEQFF
>-|TRBJ1-5|TRBV6-1|-
TGTGCCAGCAGTGGGGTATTTCGCAATCAGCCCCAGCATTTT
CASSGVFRNQPQHF
>many|TRBJ1-4|TRBV3-1|-
TGTGCCAGCAGCCATGTCGGGTCCAGGAGGGATGAAAAACTGTTTTTT
CASSHVGSRRDEKLFF
>-|TRBJ2-7|TRBV10-2|TRBD1
TGCGCCAGCAGAATGGGACAGGGGGATTTCGAGCAGTACTTC
CASRMGQGDFEQYF
>many|TRBJ2-5|TRBV12-3/TRBV12-4|TRBD1
TGTGCCAGCAGCCGAAGACAGGGGTGGCAAGAGACCCAGTACTTC
CASSRRQGWQETQYF
>-|TRBJ2-1|TRBV20-1|-
TGCAGTGCTAGCCCGCTCGGGCTGGGGCTGAGGAATGAGCAGTTCTTC
CSASPLGLGLRNEQFF
>few|TRBJ2-1|TRBV6-1|-
TGTGCCAGCAGTGAATTAGGGAAGAACAATGAGCAGTTCTTC
CASSELGKNNEQFF
>few|TRBJ1-5|TRBV27|-
TGTGCCAGCCAACTCCAGGGGCACAGCAATCAGCCCCAGCATTTT
CASQLQGHSNQPQHF
>many|TRBJ1-1|TRBV12-3/TRBV12-4|-
TGTGCCAGCAGTTTAAGAGGGGTGAACACTGAAGCTTTCTTT
CASSLRGVNTEAFF
>-|TRBJ2-3|TRBV20-1|TRBD1
TGCAGTGCTAGAGATTTTCCAGGGGGCTGGGGCACAGATACGCAGTATTTT
CSARDFPGGWGTDTQYF
>-|TRBJ1-6|TRBV4-3|TRBD1
TGCGCCAGCAGCCAAGTTGGGACAGTAAATTCACCCCTCCACTTT
CASSQVGTVNSPLHF
>-|TRBJ2-1|TRBV7-8|TRBD2
TGTGCCAGCAGCTTAGCCGGACTAGCGGGGGTGCATGAGCAGTTCTTC
CASSLAGLAGVHEQFF
>many|TRBJ2-1|TRBV5-1|TRBD2
TGCGCCAGCAGCTTGGTGGTAGCGGGAGAGGGGGAGCAGTTCTTC
CASSLVVAGEGEQFF